This T cell receptor (beta chain) was recovered during a study of blood T cell repertoires in COVID-19. Study details: Sources were T cells, B-cell-depleted T cells, or PBMCs; the material itself was cDNA or gDNA.

Only in-frame clones appear in the TCRdb table, and some are missing; sequencing was by immunoSEQ multiplex PCR. The table has 250,000 to 300,000 clones, approximately 84% seen once. Individuals aged roughly 18 to 95 years were recruited from 24 US areas. V lost 1 base to trimming and J lost 9 bases; unmatched junction nucleotides: 4. Germline V gives CDR1 LGHDT, CDR2 YNNKEL (reference sequence). The CDR3 has 13 residues. What was sequenced was PBMCs or T cells enriched from blood (not recorded which). The V gene is TRBV3-1 (or the pseudogene TRBV3-2), the J gene TRBJ2-3; 7 positions agree with TRBD1. This TCR came from a middle-aged man who had recovered from COVID-19. Here the CDR3 DNA reads TGTGCCAGCAGCCAAGTTGTGGGACAGACGCAGTATTTT. Protein: CASSQVVGQTQYF.